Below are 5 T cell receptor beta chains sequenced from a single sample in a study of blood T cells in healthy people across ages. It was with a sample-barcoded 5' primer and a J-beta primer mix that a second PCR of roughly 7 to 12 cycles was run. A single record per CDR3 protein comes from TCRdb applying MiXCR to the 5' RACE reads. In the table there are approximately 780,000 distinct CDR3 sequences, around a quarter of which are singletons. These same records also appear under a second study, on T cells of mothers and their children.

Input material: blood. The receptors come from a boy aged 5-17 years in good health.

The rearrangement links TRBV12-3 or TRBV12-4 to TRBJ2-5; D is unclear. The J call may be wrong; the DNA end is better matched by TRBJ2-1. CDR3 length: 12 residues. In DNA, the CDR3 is TGTGCCAAAAGGACCCCTCGCAATGAGCAGTTCTTC. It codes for CAKRTPRNEQFF.

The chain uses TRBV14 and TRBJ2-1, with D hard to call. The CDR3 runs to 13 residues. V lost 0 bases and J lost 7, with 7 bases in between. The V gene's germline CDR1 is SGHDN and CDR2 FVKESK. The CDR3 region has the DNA TGTGCCAGCAGCCAAGATCGTAGGAATGAGCAGTTCTTC. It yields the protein CASSQDRRNEQFF.

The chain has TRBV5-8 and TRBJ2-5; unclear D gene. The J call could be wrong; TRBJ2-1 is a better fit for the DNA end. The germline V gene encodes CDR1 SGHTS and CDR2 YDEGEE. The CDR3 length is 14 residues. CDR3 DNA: TGTGCCAGCAGCTTGGCCTACCCGAGCAATGAGCAGTTCTTC. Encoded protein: CASSLAYPSNEQFF.

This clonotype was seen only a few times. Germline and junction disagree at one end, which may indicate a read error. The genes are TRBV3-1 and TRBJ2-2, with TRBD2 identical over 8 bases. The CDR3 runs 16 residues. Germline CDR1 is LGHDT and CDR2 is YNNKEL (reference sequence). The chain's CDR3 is CAGSPLGVAGTGELFF. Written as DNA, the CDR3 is TGTGCCGGCAGCCCCCTAGGGGTAGCGGGGACCGGGGAGCTGTTTTTT. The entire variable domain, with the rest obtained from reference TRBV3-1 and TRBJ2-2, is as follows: DTAVSQTPKYLVTQMGNDKSIKCEQNLGHDTMYWYKQDSKKFLKIMFSYNNKELIINETVPNRFSPKSPDKAHLNLHINSLELGDSAVYFCAGSPLGVAGTGELFFGEGSRLTVL.

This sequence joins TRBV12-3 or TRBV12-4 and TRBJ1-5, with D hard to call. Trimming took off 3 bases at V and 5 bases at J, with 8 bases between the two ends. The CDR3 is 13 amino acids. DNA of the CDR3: TGTGCCAGCAGTTTTCTCGGGGATCAGCCCCAGCATTTT. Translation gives CASSFLGDQPQHF.